This entry concerns a single T cell receptor beta chain. What it binds is unknown. The sample originates from a study of identical twins. Broader study findings: Monozygotic twin pairs showed more out-of-frame TCR alpha sharing than models estimated. In beta out-of-frame sequences, the excess sharing between twins was weaker.

J lost 5 bases, V lost 1 base, and 1 base had no gene match. The CDR3 is 15 amino acids. Germline V gene data show CDR1 as SQVTM and CDR2 as ANQGSEA. Each donor was a healthy Caucasian. In TCRdb, the 5' RACE reads were re-called with MiXCR into one record per CDR3 protein. The sample carries around 650,000 distinct CDR3 sequences, roughly 6.6% recorded once. The same data also contributed to another study, on yellow fever vaccine responses in identical twins.

The sample taken for sequencing was PBMCs. The chain uses TRBV29-1 and TRBJ2-2; 13 positions match TRBD2. The source is a woman under 30 in good health. The CDR3 bases are TGCAGCGTTGAAGGGACTAGCGGGAGTACCGGGGAGCTGTTTTTT. Translated: CSVEGTSGSTGELFF.